At least ten counts were recorded for the clone carrying this TCR beta chain. Its cognate antigen is unknown. The sample belongs to a study of T cells in Graves' hyperthyroidism and ophthalmopathy. Study-level points and caveats: In the analysis, a 13 V-J model separated ophthalmopathy from stable hyperthyroidism.

Hyperthyroidism in the patients, aged 18 to 65, was newly diagnosed and under 2 months in duration. This sample holds PBMCs from roughly 10 ml fresh peripheral blood. The CDR3 spans 15 residues. CDR1 is SEHNR and CDR2 is FQNEAQ in the germline V gene (reference sequence). The V end lost 1 base, the J end lost 1 base, and 10 bases lay between the germline ends. There were TCR beta CDR3 regions amplified from RNA transcripts. TCR CDR3 regions were first amplified by RT-PCR with HTBI primers. MiXCR was run by TCRdb on the multiplex PCR reads, yielding one entry per CDR3 protein. Of approximately 510,000 distinct CDR3 sequences listed, 20% were seen once; the top ten hold approximately 26%.

Sequencing was performed on blood. The V call is TRBV7-9, the J call TRBJ1-2; no clear D. The source of this sequence is a young man with Graves' hyperthyroidism. CDR3 DNA: TGTGCCAGCAGCTTAGAGGGCAGATTTAACTATGGCTACACCTTC. Translation gives CASSLEGRFNYGYTF.